This is a list of T cell receptor beta chains from one sample in a study of vaccination and CD4 T cells after COVID-19. Their specific antigens are unknown. A single record per CDR3 protein comes from TCRdb applying MiXCR to the PCR reads. The top ten clones hold 2.5% of a sample with about 21,000 distinct CDR3 sequences, under 50% of them seen once. Source: CD4+ T cells from blood, cultured in vitro, taken after SARS-CoV-2 vaccination. These receptor sequences come from a human donor who had recovered from COVID-19. The conserved cysteine and the conserved F or W are not part of the CDR3 here. D genes are given only for firm matches.

TRBJ2-7 | TRBD1 | 14 | TRBV7-6 | ASSLAETGGSYEQY
TRBJ2-5 | TRBD2 | 14 | TRBV9 | ASSAPPGGGGETQY
TRBJ2-7 | NA | 12 | TRBV20-1 | SAREGRGSLEQY
TRBJ2-7 | NA | 13 | TRBV20-1 | SARGRGPISYEQY
TRBJ2-7 | NA | 10 | TRBV30 | AWSDLGYEQY
TRBJ2-7 | NA | 9 | TRBV20-1 | SARGPYEQY
TRBJ2-3 | TRBD2 | 15 | TRBV7-9 | ASSTLGLAGVTDTQY
TRBJ1-6 | TRBD1 | 13 | TRBV2 | ASSGDRVGGSPLH
TRBJ1-1 | NA | 11 | TRBV11-3 | ASSYTRRTEAF
TRBJ1-2 | TRBD1 | 11 | TRBV27 | ASGQGANYGYT
TRBJ2-2 | TRBD1 | 13 | TRBV20-1 | SAHQGETNTGELF
TRBJ1-1 | TRBD1 | 13 | TRBV6-1 | ASRGGTGKNTEAF
TRBJ2-5 | TRBD1 | 13 | TRBV7-2 | ASSFSGTGGETQY
TRBJ1-1 | NA | 13 | TRBV5-1 | ASSLSEGRHTEAF
TRBJ2-2 | NA | 11 | TRBV20-1 | SARSTGLGELF
TRBJ2-3 | NA | 18 | TRBV27 | ASGPPPLRMLAKYPNVLY
TRBJ1-2 | TRBD1 | 13 | TRBV20-1 | SASRRGQTNYGYT
TRBJ1-2 | TRBD1 | 11 | TRBV9 | ASSGQGVHGYT
TRBJ1-2 | NA | 10 | TRBV5-1 | ASSLNTGGYT
TRBJ1-1 | NA | 15 | TRBV12-3/TRBV12-4 | ASSTRGAGRKNTEAF
TRBJ1-1 | TRBD1 | 12 | TRBV4-1 | ASSSRTGGTEAF
TRBJ2-5 | NA | 10 | TRBV19 | ASSHRQETQY
TRBJ1-1 | NA | 12 | TRBV6-1 | ASTRSTGNTEAF
TRBJ1-2 | TRBD1 | 11 | TRBV29-1 | SVGGRQGVSGT
TRBJ2-2 | NA | 11 | TRBV12-3/TRBV12-4 | ASSLTNTGELF
TRBJ1-5 | NA | 13 | TRBV6-2/TRBV6-3 | ASSYRLDSNQPQH